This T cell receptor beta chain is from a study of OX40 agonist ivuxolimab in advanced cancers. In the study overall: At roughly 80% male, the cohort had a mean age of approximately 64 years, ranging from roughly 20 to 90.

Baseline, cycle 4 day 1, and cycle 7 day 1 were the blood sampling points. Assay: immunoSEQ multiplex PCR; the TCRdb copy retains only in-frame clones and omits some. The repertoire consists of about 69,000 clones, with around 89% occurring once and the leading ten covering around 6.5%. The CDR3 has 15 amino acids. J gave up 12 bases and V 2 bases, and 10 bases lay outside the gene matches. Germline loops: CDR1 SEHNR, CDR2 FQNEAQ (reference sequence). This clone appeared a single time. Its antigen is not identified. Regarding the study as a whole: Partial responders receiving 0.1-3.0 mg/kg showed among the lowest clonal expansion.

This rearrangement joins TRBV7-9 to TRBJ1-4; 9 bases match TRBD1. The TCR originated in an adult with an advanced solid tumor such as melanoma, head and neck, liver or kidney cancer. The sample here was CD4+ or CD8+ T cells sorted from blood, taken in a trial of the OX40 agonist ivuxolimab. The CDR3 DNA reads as TGTGCCAGCAGCTTAAGGGGACAGGGTCGGCTGGAACTGTTTTTT. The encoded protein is CASSLRGQGRLELFF.